Here is one T cell receptor beta chain with its context. Only in-frame clones appear in the TCRdb table, and some are missing; sequencing was by immunoSEQ multiplex PCR. The sample lists about 84,000 clones, 65% to 90% occurring once. The CDR3 length is 14 residues. Germline-derived CDR1 and CDR2 are MNHEY and SVGAGI. V was shortened by 6 bases and J by 1 base, with 12 bases between the two germline ends. This record comes from a study of control samples from healthy donors and cancer patients. The chain has TRBV6-5 and TRBJ1-1, with D unresolved. Input material: PBMCs. The receptor was isolated from a man in his fifties or sixties with head and neck cancer. The CDR3 loop is CASRNTAGNTEAFF. CDR3 in DNA: TGTGCCAGCAGAAATACGGCCGGGAACACTGAAGCTTTCTTT.